This TCR beta chain was sequenced for a study of identical twins. Each CDR3 protein gets one entry after TCRdb re-called the 5' RACE reads with MiXCR. The sample shows about 340,000 distinct CDR3 sequences, approximately 13% of them seen only once. There are 13 residues in the CDR3. V was pared by 7 bases and J by 3 bases, with 5 bases of the junction left unmatched. Germline V gene data show CDR1 as SQVTM and CDR2 as ANQGSEA. This clonotype was seen only a few times. Antigen specificity is unknown. General study results and limits: Out-of-frame alpha sequences shared between twins exhibited an excess of low generation probability. It was out-of-frame TCR alpha sharing in monozygotic twins that models underestimated. Memory repertoires showed no such pattern, whereas abundant cord blood beta clonotypes carried fewer insertions.

This sample also appeared in a second study, on yellow fever vaccine responses in identical twins.

The sequence was obtained from a woman younger than 35 in good health. The specimen was CD8+ T cells sorted from blood. The chain employs TRBV29-1 and TRBJ1-4; 7 positions match TRBD1. The CDR3 DNA sequence: TGCAGCGGGGTCGGGACAGCTAATGAAAAACTGTTTTTT. Translation: CSGVGTANEKLFF.